A single sample is the source of the 12 T cell receptor beta chains below, sequenced in a study of shared clonotypes between healthy human individuals. The table came from immunoSEQ multiplex PCR; TCRdb's copy has only in-frame clones and leaves some out. This sample carries about 520,000 clones, around 85% of them seen once, and the ten largest clones take 9.5% to 15%. Sequencing used PBMCs. Every receptor here comes from a woman in her 40s in good health. Some clones in this sample may be carry-over from other donors' samples.

The chain joins TRBV5-1 to TRBJ2-5, with 8 bases aligning to TRBD2. Germline V CDR1 and CDR2: SGHRS, YFSETQ. CDR3 length: 19 amino acids. J gave up 4 bases and V 0 bases, and 17 bases lay outside the gene matches. CDR3 sequence reads: CASSLVPPRLASGRETQYF. The CDR3 bases are TGCGCCAGCAGCTTGGTCCCCCCTCGACTAGCGAGTGGGAGAGAGACCCAGTACTTC.

This sequence joins TRBV29-1 and TRBJ2-7; TRBD1 agrees at 7 bases. Trimming cost V 7 bases and J 6 bases; bases outside gene matches: 12. The CDR3 length is 13 residues. The germline gives CDR1 SQVTM, CDR2 ANQGSEA. Here the CDR3 reads CSAGTDAGVEQYF. The DNA for the CDR3 is TGCAGCGCTGGGACAGATGCCGGGGTCGAGCAGTACTTC.

Concerning this clone itself: It differs at one base from a far larger clone, so likely a read error. The DNA is omitted, as the CDR3 cannot be located on it reliably, and the CDR3 follows TCRdb's listing. Other DNA sequences in this specimen translate into the identical CDR3. The chain recombines TRBV5-6 with TRBJ1-3. The CDR3 is 14 residues long, counting both termini. The V gene's germline CDR1 is SGHDT and CDR2 YYEEEE. The CDR3 region is CASRTWGRGNTIYF.

With regard to this clone: A read error is likely here: a far larger clone is one base away. This rearrangement joins TRBV5-1 to TRBJ1-1; TRBD1 might be the D (5 bases). Germline V CDR1 and CDR2: SGHRS, YFSETQ. V gave up 4 bases and J gave up 7 bases, with 17 bases separating them. The CDR3 is made up of 14 amino acids. CDR3 coding DNA: TGCGCCAGCAGCCGGGACTGGGTGGGTAATGAAGCTTTCTTT. As protein: CASSRDWVGNEAFF.

The chain has TRBV5-1 and TRBJ2-7; D not resolved. CDR3 length equals 12 residues. CDR1 and CDR2 (germline): SGHRS, YFSETQ. Trimming stripped 5 bases from V and 5 bases from J, with 11 bases between. CDR3 sequence: CASSNEINEQYF. CDR3 sequence (DNA): TGCGCCAGCAGTAATGAGATCAACGAGCAGTACTTC.

The gene calls are TRBV5-1 and TRBJ1-1; no clear D gene. Germline V gives CDR1 SGHRS, CDR2 YFSETQ. The CDR3 is 14 amino acids. With 4 bases removed from V and 1 base from J, the gap between germline ends came to 11 bases. CDR3: CASSRSGRNTEAFF. CDR3 DNA: TGCGCCAGCAGCAGGAGCGGGAGGAACACTGAAGCTTTCTTT.

To note about this clone: This probably arose from a read error, given a far larger clone one base away. Other nucleotide sequences from this sample produce the same CDR3. This chain connects TRBV11-2 to TRBJ2-1; D unresolved. Germline V gene sequence: CDR1 SGHAT, CDR2 FQNNGV. CDR3 length: 12 amino acids. The CDR3 here is CASSLVHNEQFF. CDR3 DNA sequence: TGTGCTAGCAGCTTAGTTCACAATGAGCAGTTCTTC.

Points on this clone: A read error likely explains this, since a far larger clone differs by one base. CDR3 bases: TGTGCCAGCAGTAGGACAGGGGTGGGTGAAAAACTGCTTTTT. It specifies CASSRTGVGEKLLF. This rearrangement joins TRBV6-1 to TRBJ1-4; 9 bases are shared with TRBD1. Germline loops: CDR1 MNHNS, CDR2 SASEGT. CDR3 size: 14 residues.

The chain uses TRBV5-5 and TRBJ1-4; D is undetermined. The CDR3 runs to 12 residues. Trimming removed 3 bases from V and 7 bases from J, with 7 bases in between. CDR1 and CDR2 from the germline V gene are SGHKS and YYEKEE (reference sequence). The CDR3 nucleotides are TGTGCCAGCAGCTCGGCGGGTGAAAAACTGTTTTTT. Translated, it gives CASSSAGEKLFF. Supplemented by reference TRBV5-5 and TRBJ1-4, the full variable domain reads DAGVTQSPTHLIKTRGQQVTLRCSPISGHKSVSWYQQVLGQGPQFIFQYYEKEERGRGNFPDRFSARQFPNYSSELNVNALLLGDSALYLCASSSAGEKLFFGSGTQLSVL.

The V gene is TRBV10-3, the J gene TRBJ2-1; weak D call: TRBD2 (6 bases). This CDR3 has 12 residues. From germline, CDR1 is ENHRY and CDR2 SYGVKD. Trimming took off 5 bases at V and 12 bases at J, with 14 bases between the two ends. The CDR3 DNA sequence: TGTGCCATCAGTACTAGCTGGAGCGGGCAGTTCTTC. Its protein product is CAISTSWSGQFF.

The chain recombines TRBV13 with TRBJ2-3; the D is unclear. The CDR3 extends over 13 amino acids. Trimming took off 6 bases at V and 5 bases at J, with 12 bases between the two ends. Germline V gene sequence: CDR1 PRHDT, CDR2 FYEKMQ (reference sequence). The CDR3, as DNA: TGTGCCAGCAGACTTACACGAGGAGATACGCAGTATTTT. It codes for CASRLTRGDTQYF.

The J gene is TRBJ2-5, the V gene TRBV7-8; D unclear. The CDR3 loop spans 13 amino acids. CDR1 SGHVS and CDR2 FQNEAQ come from the germline V gene. V was cut by 4 bases and J by 2 bases, with 8 bases left in between. This CDR3 reads CASSSRRQETQYF. The CDR3, as DNA: TGTGCCAGCAGCTCCCGCAGGCAAGAGACCCAGTACTTC.